Sequencing of this TCR beta chain was carried out in a study of early T cells in non-severe SARS-CoV-2 infection (dated by TCRdb to 2020 to 2022). Regarding the research as a whole: Because TCR sequencing relied on bulk RNA taken from unsorted whole blood, pairing of alpha and beta chains was not possible. What the authors observed across the whole study: VDJdb matching was skewed toward anti-spike CD8 responses and likely underestimated virus-specific expansions by missing private and CD4 specificities.

Remarks on this clonotype: The antigen it recognizes is unknown. No base-level quality is on record; no much larger clone is a single base apart.

A case-control design nested within a healthcare worker cohort in London, UK, was used, with weekly nasopharyngeal swab PCR tests and blood sampling performed. Between 23 and 31 March 2020, the week of the UK lockdown, healthcare workers were enrolled and then followed up weekly for as long as 16 weeks. The library was built by means of 5' RACE. The sequencing machine was a NextSeq 500. Unique molecular identifiers were attached to individual cDNA molecules in the TCR library protocol so that sequencing error and PCR bias could be corrected. Both TCR alpha and beta chains were sequenced, and tight co-correlation was observed between alpha and beta sequence abundances in each sample. On the study's bioinformatics: Decombinator V4 was used to annotate the V gene, J gene and CDR3 of the TCR sequences. Expanded TCRs were defined as changing significantly between any two time points under a Poisson model with p below 0.0001. TCR abundances were normalised to the total number of TCRs sequenced per sample and expressed as counts per million. A search of VDJdb, accessed on 1 November 2021, was run for TCRs annotated to CMV, EBV and SARS-CoV-2, with TCRs annotated for multiple antigens excluded. TCRdb trimmed the raw reads at Q25, called clones with MiXCR and kept productive beta chains. Rows matching on CDR3 protein sequence are summarized as one entry with the most common DNA and genes. The V and J calls were determined by TCRdb, not by the authors. Counted in this sample were more than 85,000 distinct CDR3 sequences; roughly 13% of them appeared once. The ten biggest clones cover less than 4.5% of the sample.

The source material was whole blood, sampled at baseline. The clonotype originates from an adult who was a healthcare worker with PCR-confirmed SARS-CoV-2 infection or an uninfected control (not recorded which).

The encoded CDR3 is CATHSADRGNYGYTF. The sequenced DNA: TGTGCCACCCACTCCGCAGACAGGGGTAACTATGGCTACACCTTC. The V and J genes are TRBV28 and TRBJ1-2, with 8 middle bases fitting TRBD1. From the germline V gene, CDR1 is MDHEN and CDR2 is SYDVKM. V is cut back by 10 bases and J by 1 base, with 11 bases in the junction unmatched. Including the terminal cysteine and phenylalanine, the CDR3 comprises 15 residues. Only CDR3 DNA is held: 45 bases, read in frame from base 1.